The 9 T cell receptor beta chains given below trace back to one sample, sequenced in a study of cytomegalovirus exposure and HLA in healthy donors. PCR used 60 Vbeta primers and 13 Jbeta primers. Method: immunoSEQ multiplex PCR; TCRdb's copy keeps in-frame clones and lacks some. The repertoire holds around 200,000 clones, with over 80% as singletons. Sequences were obtained from PBMCs. These receptors were taken from a woman aged 50 to 60 in good health and CMV-seropositive.

V usage is TRBV28 and J usage is TRBJ2-2; 7 bases are a match to TRBD2. The V gene end was trimmed by 5 bases and the J gene end by 1 base; junction bases not matched to a gene: 4. Germline lookup yields CDR1 MDHEN and CDR2 SYDVKM. The CDR3 length is 15 residues. CDR3 DNA: TGTGCCAGCAGTGGGGGGGGGAGGAACACCGGGGAGCTGTTTTTT. This codes for CASSGGGRNTGELFF.

The rearrangement uses TRBV6-4 and TRBJ1-1; weak D call: TRBD1 (5 bases). The CDR3 is 15 residues long. In germline, CDR1 is MRHNA, CDR2 SNTAGT. The germline V and J ends were trimmed by 6 bases and 4 bases, with 18 bases remaining between them. The CDR3 DNA reads TGTGCCAGCAGCCCCCGGCCGGGGGGGGGCACTGAAGCTTTCTTT. Its translation is CASSPRPGGGTEAFF.

The V gene is TRBV5-1, the J gene TRBJ2-5, with a tentative D call TRBD2 (6 bases). This CDR3 is 12 amino acids long. V was pared by 4 bases and J by 6 bases, with 10 bases between. Germline lookup yields CDR1 SGHRS and CDR2 YFSETQ. The CDR3 protein is CASSRGGQTQYF. Here the CDR3 DNA reads TGCGCCAGCAGCAGGGGAGGACAGACCCAGTACTTC.

This chain uses TRBV5-4 with TRBJ2-5; 9 bases match TRBD2. TRBJ2-7 matches the DNA end more closely, so the J call is doubtful. CDR1 and CDR2 from the germline V gene are SGHNT and YYREEE (reference sequence). This CDR3 spans 14 amino acids. This chain's CDR3 is CASRDERGAREQYF. The CDR3 DNA reads TGTGCCAGCAGAGACGAGCGGGGGGCCCGCGAGCAGTACTTC.

V usage is TRBV29-1 and J usage is TRBJ1-5; a possible D gene is TRBD1 (5 bases). Germline CDR1 and CDR2: SQVTM and ANQGSEA. The CDR3 is 12 amino acids. V was trimmed by 7 bases and J by 3 bases, leaving 10 bases between them. The CDR3 DNA reads TGCAGCGACCTGGGGCCCAATCAGCCCCAGCATTTT. Amino acids: CSDLGPNQPQHF.

The V call is TRBV6-5, the J call TRBJ1-5; D call uncertain. The CDR3 covers 13 residues. Deletions cut 6 bases from V and 11 bases from J, with 17 bases between. Per germline, CDR1 MNHEY and CDR2 SVGAGI. The CDR3 region is CASSPPPGLSQHF. In DNA form, the CDR3 reads TGTGCCAGCAGCCCACCTCCAGGATTGTCCCAGCATTTT.

The chain employs TRBV29-1 and TRBJ1-2, with 8 nucleotides matching TRBD1. The V gene's germline CDR1 is SQVTM and CDR2 ANQGSEA. The CDR3 has 11 residues. V was clipped by 6 bases and J by 5 bases; unmatched bases: 2. The CDR3, as DNA: TGCAGCGTAGGACAGGGATATGGCTACACCTTC. Protein sequence: CSVGQGYGYTF.

In DNA form, the CDR3 reads TGTGCCAGCAGCTTACAGACTAGCGGGGGGCGAGGCACAGATACGCAGTATTTT. Its translation is CASSLQTSGGRGTDTQYF. The chain combines TRBV7-2 with TRBJ2-3; 13 bases map to TRBD2. This CDR3 has 18 amino acids. Germline CDR1 is SGHTA and CDR2 is FQGNSA. The ends lost 2 bases at V and 1 base at J; junction bases unmatched: 6.

The chain uses TRBV5-5 and TRBJ2-3; 10 positions agree with TRBD2. The V and J ends lost 3 bases and 4 bases, in that order; junction bases with no gene match: 5. CDR1 and CDR2 from the germline V gene are SGHKS and YYEKEE (reference sequence). The CDR3 runs to 15 residues. CDR3 DNA: TGTGCCAGCAGCTCACTAGCGGGGAGGTCAGATACGCAGTATTTT. It translates to CASSSLAGRSDTQYF.